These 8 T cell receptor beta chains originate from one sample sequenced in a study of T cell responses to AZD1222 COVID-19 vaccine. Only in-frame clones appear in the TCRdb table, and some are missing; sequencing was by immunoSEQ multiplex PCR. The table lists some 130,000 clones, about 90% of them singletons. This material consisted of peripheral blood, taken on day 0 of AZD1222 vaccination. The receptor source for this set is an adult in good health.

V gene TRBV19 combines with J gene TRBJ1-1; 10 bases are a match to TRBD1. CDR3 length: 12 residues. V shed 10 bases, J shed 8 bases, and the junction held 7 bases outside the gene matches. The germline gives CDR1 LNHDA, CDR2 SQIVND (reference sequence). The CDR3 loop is CATRQGAKEAFF. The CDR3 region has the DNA TGTGCCACCCGACAGGGGGCCAAGGAAGCTTTCTTT.

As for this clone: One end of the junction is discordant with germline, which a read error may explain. In nucleotides, the CDR3 is TGTGCCAGCAGACGGGAAGAAACCCAGTACTTC. This encodes CASRREETQYF. The chain couples TRBV27 to TRBJ2-5, with D tentatively TRBD2 (5 bases). This CDR3 is built from 11 residues. CDR1 is MNHEY and CDR2 is SMNVEV in the germline V gene (reference sequence).

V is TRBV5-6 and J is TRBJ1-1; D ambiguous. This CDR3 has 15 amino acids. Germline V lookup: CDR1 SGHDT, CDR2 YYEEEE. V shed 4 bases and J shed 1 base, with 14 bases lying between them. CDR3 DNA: TGTGCCAGCAGCCCGGAGGGCGGAACGAACACTGAAGCTTTCTTT. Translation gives CASSPEGGTNTEAFF.

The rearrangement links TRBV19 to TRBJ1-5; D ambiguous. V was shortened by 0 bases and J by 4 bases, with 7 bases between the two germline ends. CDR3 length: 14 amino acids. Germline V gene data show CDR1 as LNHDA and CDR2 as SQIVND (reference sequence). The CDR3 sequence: CASSIDGGNQPQHF. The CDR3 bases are TGTGCCAGTAGTATAGATGGAGGGAATCAGCCCCAGCATTTT.

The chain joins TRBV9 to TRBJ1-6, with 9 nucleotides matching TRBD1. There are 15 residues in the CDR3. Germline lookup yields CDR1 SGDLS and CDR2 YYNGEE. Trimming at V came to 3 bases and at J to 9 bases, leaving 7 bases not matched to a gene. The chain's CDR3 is CASSATGGASSPLHF. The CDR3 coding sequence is TGTGCCAGCAGCGCCACAGGGGGCGCGAGTTCACCCCTCCACTTT.

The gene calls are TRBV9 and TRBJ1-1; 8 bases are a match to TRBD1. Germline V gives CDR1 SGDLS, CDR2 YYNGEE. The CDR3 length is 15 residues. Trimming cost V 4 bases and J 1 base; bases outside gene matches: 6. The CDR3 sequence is CASSPRQGTNTEAFF. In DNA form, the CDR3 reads TGTGCCAGCAGCCCCAGACAGGGGACGAACACTGAAGCTTTCTTT.

This CDR3 is CASSPLVNTEAFF. CDR3 sequence (DNA): TGTGCCAGCTCACCACTGGTTAACACTGAAGCTTTCTTT. The J gene is TRBJ1-1, the V gene TRBV18; D is uncertain. CDR3 length equals 13 residues. Germline V gene sequence: CDR1 KGHSH, CDR2 LQKENI. V lost 1 base and J 2 bases, leaving 5 bases between the germline ends.

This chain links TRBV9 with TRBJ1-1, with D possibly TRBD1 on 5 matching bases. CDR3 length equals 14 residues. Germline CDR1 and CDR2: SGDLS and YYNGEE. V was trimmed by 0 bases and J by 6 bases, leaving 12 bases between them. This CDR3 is CASSVGGGMAEAFF. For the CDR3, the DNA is TGTGCCAGCAGCGTAGGCGGGGGGATGGCTGAAGCTTTCTTT.